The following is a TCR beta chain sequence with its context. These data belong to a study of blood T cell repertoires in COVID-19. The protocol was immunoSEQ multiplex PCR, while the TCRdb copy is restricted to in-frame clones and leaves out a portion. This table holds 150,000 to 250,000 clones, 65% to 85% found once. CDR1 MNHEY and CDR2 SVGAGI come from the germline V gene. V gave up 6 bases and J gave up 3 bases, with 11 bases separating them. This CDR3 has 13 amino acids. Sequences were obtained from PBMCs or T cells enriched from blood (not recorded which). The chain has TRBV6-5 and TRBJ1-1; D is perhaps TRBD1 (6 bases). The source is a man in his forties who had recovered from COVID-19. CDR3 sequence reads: CASSREGDTEAFF. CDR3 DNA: TGTGCCAGCAGCCGTGAGGGGGACACTGAAGCTTTCTTT.